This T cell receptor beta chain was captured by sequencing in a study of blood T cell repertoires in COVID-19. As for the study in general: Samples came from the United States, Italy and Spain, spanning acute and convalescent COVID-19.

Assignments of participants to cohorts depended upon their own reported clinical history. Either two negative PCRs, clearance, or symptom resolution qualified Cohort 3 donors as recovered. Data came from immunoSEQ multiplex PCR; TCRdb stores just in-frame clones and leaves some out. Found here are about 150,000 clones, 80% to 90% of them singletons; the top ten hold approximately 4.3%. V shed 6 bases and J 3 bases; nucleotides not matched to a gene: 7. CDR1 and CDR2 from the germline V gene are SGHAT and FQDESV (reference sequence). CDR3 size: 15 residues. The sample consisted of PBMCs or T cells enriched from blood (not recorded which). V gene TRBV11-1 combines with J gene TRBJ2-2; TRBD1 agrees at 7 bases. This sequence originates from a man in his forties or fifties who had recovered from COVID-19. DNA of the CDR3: TGTGCCAGCAGTCCCCAGGGACAGCACACCGGGGAGCTGTTTTTT. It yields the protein CASSPQGQHTGELFF.